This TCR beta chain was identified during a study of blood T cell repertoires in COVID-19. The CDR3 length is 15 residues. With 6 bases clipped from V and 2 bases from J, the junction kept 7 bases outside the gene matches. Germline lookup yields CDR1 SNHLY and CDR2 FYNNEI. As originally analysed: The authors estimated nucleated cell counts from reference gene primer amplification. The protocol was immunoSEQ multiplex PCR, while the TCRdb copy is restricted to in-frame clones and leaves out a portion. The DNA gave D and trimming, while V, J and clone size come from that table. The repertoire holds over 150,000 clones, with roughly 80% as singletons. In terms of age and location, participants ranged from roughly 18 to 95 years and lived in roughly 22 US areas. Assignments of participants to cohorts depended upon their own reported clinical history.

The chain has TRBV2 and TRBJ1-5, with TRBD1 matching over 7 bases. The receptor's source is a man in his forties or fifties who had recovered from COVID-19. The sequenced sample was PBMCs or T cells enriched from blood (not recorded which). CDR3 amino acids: CASRLGQAGNQPQHF. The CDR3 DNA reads TGTGCCAGCAGGCTTGGACAGGCAGGCAATCAGCCCCAGCATTTT.